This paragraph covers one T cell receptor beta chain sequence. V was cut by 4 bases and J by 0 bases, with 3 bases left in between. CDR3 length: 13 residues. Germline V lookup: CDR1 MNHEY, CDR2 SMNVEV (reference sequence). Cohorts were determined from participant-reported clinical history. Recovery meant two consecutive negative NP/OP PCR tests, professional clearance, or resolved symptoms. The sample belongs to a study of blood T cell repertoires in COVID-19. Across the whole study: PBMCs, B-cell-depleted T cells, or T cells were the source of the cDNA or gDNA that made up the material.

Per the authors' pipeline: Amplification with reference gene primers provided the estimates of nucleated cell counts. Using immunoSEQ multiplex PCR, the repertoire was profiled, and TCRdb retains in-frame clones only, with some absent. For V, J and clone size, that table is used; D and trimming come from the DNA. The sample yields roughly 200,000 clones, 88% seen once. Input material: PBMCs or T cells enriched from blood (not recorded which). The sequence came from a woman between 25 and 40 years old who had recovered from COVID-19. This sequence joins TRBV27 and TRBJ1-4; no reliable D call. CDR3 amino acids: CASSYTTNEKLFF. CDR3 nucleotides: TGTGCCAGCAGTTATACAACTAATGAAAAACTGTTTTTT.